The 9 T cell receptor beta chains reported below all come from one sample, sequenced in a study of cytomegalovirus exposure and HLA in healthy donors. PCR was performed using 60 Vbeta and 13 Jbeta primers. Method: immunoSEQ multiplex PCR; TCRdb's copy keeps in-frame clones and lacks some. Found here are 100,000 or so clones, around four fifths of them singletons; the top ten hold over 7.5%. The sequenced material came from PBMCs. All receptors derive from a woman in her 40s in good health and CMV-seropositive.

This sequence joins TRBV29-1 and TRBJ1-2; D remains ambiguous. V was shortened by 3 bases and J by 3 bases, with 8 bases between the two germline ends. The CDR3 runs 12 residues. The germline V gene encodes CDR1 SQVTM and CDR2 ANQGSEA. DNA for the CDR3: TGCAGCGTTGATCTCACGGACTATGGCTACACCTTC. It codes for CSVDLTDYGYTF. Full variable domain (rest looked up from reference TRBV29-1 and TRBJ1-2): SAVISQKPSRDICQRGTSLTIQCQVDSQVTMMFWYRQQPGQSLTLIATANQGSEATYESGFVIDKFPISRPNLTFSTLTVSNMSPEDSSIYLCSVDLTDYGYTFGSGTRLTVV.

The CDR3 reads CATSRVAGGNTIYF. Here the CDR3 DNA reads TGTGCCACCAGCAGAGTGGCAGGGGGAAACACCATATATTTT. The chain has TRBV15 and TRBJ1-3; possibly TRBD1 for D (5 bases). Germline V CDR1 and CDR2: LNHNV, YYDKDF (reference sequence). Trimming pared 1 base from V and 4 bases from J, leaving 8 bases between. This CDR3 spans 14 amino acids.

This clone was picked up a small number of times. The chain combines TRBV7-9 with TRBJ1-4; 8 positions agree with TRBD1. The V gene end was trimmed by 5 bases and the J gene end by 0 bases; junction bases not matched to a gene: 5. From germline, CDR1 is SEHNR and CDR2 FQNEAQ (reference sequence). This CDR3 has 16 residues. CDR3 coding DNA: TGTGCCAGCAGCCCGGGACAGGTCGCAACTAATGAAAAACTGTTTTTT. This codes for CASSPGQVATNEKLFF. The full variable domain, rest sourced from reference TRBV7-9 and TRBJ1-4, is DTGVSQNPRHKITKRGQNVTFRCDPISEHNRLYWYRQTLGQGPEFLTYFQNEAQLEKSRLLSDRFSAERPKGSFSTLEIQRTEQGDSAMYLCASSPGQVATNEKLFFGSGTQLSVL.

V is TRBV5-5 and J is TRBJ1-2, with D uncertain. V lost 3 bases, J lost 8 bases, and 23 bases lay in between. CDR3 length: 16 residues. Germline CDR1 is SGHKS and CDR2 is YYEKEE (reference sequence). The CDR3 region is CASSSGGPAPIRGYTF. The DNA of the CDR3 is TGTGCCAGCAGCTCCGGCGGCCCAGCACCGATACGGGGCTACACCTTC.

The chain employs TRBV4-1 and TRBJ2-5; tentative D call: TRBD1 (7 bases). Between the trimmed V and J ends, which lost 2 bases and 7 bases, there was a span of 20 bases. The length of the CDR3 is 16 residues. CDR1 and CDR2 from the germline V gene are MGHRA and YSYEKL. Here the CDR3 reads CASSQTPPRGDRTQYF. DNA for the CDR3: TGCGCCAGCAGCCAAACCCCCCCCAGGGGGGATCGGACCCAGTACTTC.

V and J are TRBV10-3 and TRBJ2-5; the match to TRBD2 covers 7 bases. This CDR3 has 13 amino acids. Looked up from germline, CDR1 is ENHRY and CDR2 is SYGVKD. V was pared by 11 bases and J by 3 bases, with 9 bases of the junction left unmatched. As DNA, the CDR3 is TGTGCCGTCAAAACCGGGACTAAAGAGACCCAGTACTTC. This encodes CAVKTGTKETQYF.

The V gene is TRBV6-1, the J gene TRBJ1-2, with D perhaps TRBD1 (5 bases). Trimming pared 6 bases from V and 2 bases from J, leaving 7 bases between. The CDR3 length is 12 residues. Germline V gene lookup returns CDR1 MNHNS and CDR2 SASEGT. CDR3 DNA sequence: TGTGCCAGCAGAGACAGAAACTATGGCTACACCTTC. Amino acid sequence: CASRDRNYGYTF.

The V gene is TRBV2, the J gene TRBJ2-3; 8 nucleotides match TRBD1. This CDR3 contains 13 residues. Germline V gene sequence: CDR1 SNHLY, CDR2 FYNNEI. V dropped 6 bases and J dropped 5; count of bases not matched to a gene: 4. The CDR3 protein is CASSQGAGDTQYF. In DNA form, the CDR3 reads TGTGCCAGCAGCCAGGGGGCCGGAGATACGCAGTATTTT.

The V gene is TRBV6-5, the J gene TRBJ2-5; TRBD2 aligns across 8 bases. The J call is doubtful: the DNA matches TRBJ2-7 better. There are 15 residues in the CDR3. Germline CDR1 reads MNHEY; CDR2 reads SVGAGI. CDR3 protein: CASSYSGSFVDEQYF. The CDR3 DNA sequence: TGTGCCAGCAGTTACAGCGGGAGTTTCGTCGACGAGCAGTACTTC.